This T cell receptor beta chain was sequenced during a study of CXCR3 chemokines and chemotherapy response in bladder cancer (dated by TCRdb to 2022 to 2024). Describing the broader study: The study set out to examine whether the activity of the CXCR3 chemokine system within tumors predicted response to chemotherapy in human bladder cancer.

The germline V gene encodes CDR1 LNHDA and CDR2 SQIVND (reference sequence). Trimming accounts for 6 bases at V and 2 bases at J, while the number of junction bases matched to no gene is 9. Spanning cysteine to phenylalanine, the CDR3 consists of 16 amino acids. Left in the record is the CDR3 DNA by itself, 48 bases read in frame from the first base. Libraries were constructed by PCR. TCRdb shows the sequencer as Illumina HiSeq 2500. Starting from the raw public reads, TCRdb applied fastp trimming at Q25, assembled clones with MiXCR and retained in-frame beta chains. Rows matching on CDR3 protein sequence are summarized as one entry with the most common DNA and genes. In this sample the table shows 3,000 or so distinct CDR3 sequences, roughly 10% of which occur a single time. About two fifths of the sample comes from the top ten. This clonotype is classified as large (0.1 to 1%). The clone's antigen remains unknown. Nothing much larger sits one base from this clone, and base qualities are not available.

This receptor was obtained from a human donor with bladder cancer that responded to neoadjuvant chemotherapy. The V and J genes are TRBV19 and TRBJ1-2, with 10 central nucleotides matching TRBD1. The sample was gathered from a patient whose treatment included neoadjuvant chemotherapy. DNA sequence: TGTGCCAGTAGCATCTTACTGGGACAGGGGAACTATGGCTACACCTTC. This gives the protein CASSILLGQGNYGYTF.